This T cell receptor (beta chain) was captured by sequencing in a study of monozygotic twins with inflammatory bowel disease. The CDR3 spans 15 residues. CDR1 is SGHNT and CDR2 is YYREEE in the germline V gene (reference sequence). Each CDR3 protein gets one entry in TCRdb, which reprocessed the 5' RACE reads and gives no DNA. Its clone listing holds approximately 120,000 distinct CDR3 sequences. The sample was blood. The chain joins TRBV5-4 to TRBJ2-1. The source is a human donor with ulcerative colitis or Crohn's disease, or a healthy co-twin of an affected twin (not recorded which). CDR3 protein: CASSQDRSSYNEQFF.